This entry features one TCR beta chain sequence. Its specificity is unknown. TCRdb re-called the PCR reads with MiXCR. The sample includes tens of thousands of clones, roughly 18% of them seen just once. Nobody among the patients had been given any treatment before thyroid surgery. V was clipped by 4 bases and J by 0 bases, with 7 bases between them. This CDR3 is built from 15 residues. The germline V gene encodes CDR1 SNHLY and CDR2 FYNNEI. This specimen comes from a study of metastatic and nonmetastatic thyroid tumors. The overall study: A comparison of repertoires was made across blood and tumor or nodule tissue from malignant and benign thyroid patients.

Study results and caveats: Patients with malignant thyroid tumors reportedly had significantly higher TCR beta diversity than those with benign nodules, in blood and tumor.

What was sequenced was blood. This chain uses TRBV2 with TRBJ2-6; D is undetermined. The receptor was isolated from a female donor with papillary thyroid cancer or a benign thyroid nodule (not recorded which). Some clones in this sample may be carry-over from other donors' samples. The CDR3 region is CASSGTDSGANVLTF. The CDR3 region has the DNA TGTGCCAGCAGTGGGACGGACTCTGGGGCCAACGTCCTGACTTTC.